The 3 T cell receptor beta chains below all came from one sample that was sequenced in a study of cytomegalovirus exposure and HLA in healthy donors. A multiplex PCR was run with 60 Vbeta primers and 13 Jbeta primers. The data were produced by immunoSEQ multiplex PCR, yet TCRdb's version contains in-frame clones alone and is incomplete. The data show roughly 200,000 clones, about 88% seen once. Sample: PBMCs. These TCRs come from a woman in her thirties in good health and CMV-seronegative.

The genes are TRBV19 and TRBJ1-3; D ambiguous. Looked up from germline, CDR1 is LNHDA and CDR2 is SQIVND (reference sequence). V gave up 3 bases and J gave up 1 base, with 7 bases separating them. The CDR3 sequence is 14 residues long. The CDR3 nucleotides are TGTGCCAGTAGTATTCGACTTTCTGGAAACACCATATATTTT. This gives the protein CASSIRLSGNTIYF.

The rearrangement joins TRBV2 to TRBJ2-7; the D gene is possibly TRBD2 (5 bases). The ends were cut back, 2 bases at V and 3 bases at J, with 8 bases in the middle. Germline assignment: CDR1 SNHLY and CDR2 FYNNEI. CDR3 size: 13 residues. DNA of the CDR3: TGTGCCAGCAGTGAACAGGAGGACTACGAGCAGTACTTC. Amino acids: CASSEQEDYEQYF.

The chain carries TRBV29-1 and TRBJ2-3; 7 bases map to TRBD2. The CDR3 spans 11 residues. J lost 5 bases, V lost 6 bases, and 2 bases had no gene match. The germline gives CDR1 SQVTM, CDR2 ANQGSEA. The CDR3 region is CSVGGEDTQYF. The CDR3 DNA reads TGCAGCGTGGGGGGGGAAGATACGCAGTATTTT.